This entry concerns a single TCR beta chain. Its antigen is still unknown. The immunoSEQ assay was version 4, run in survey mode. Sequencing used immunoSEQ multiplex PCR; TCRdb keeps in-frame clones, though not all of them. The sample records over 60,000 clones, less than 85% being singletons. The sample comes from a study of persistence of HIV-infected CD4 T cells. V was clipped by 6 bases and J by 5 bases; unmatched bases: 11. This CDR3 spans 15 amino acids. CDR1 and CDR2 from the germline V gene are MNHEY and SMNVEV (reference sequence). Cells were stimulated with overlapping HIV-1 Gag 15-mer peptides. Memory cells lacking CD40L and CD69 with high CD45RO were sorted. For approximately 17 hours, CD8-depleted PBMCs received anti-CD28/CD49d costimulation, a CD40-blocking antibody and enfuvirtide.

Sequencing used CD4+ T cells sorted from PBMCs after roughly 18-hour stimulation, obtained from a patient who received antiretroviral therapy. The clonotype comes from an adult man with HIV who was CMV-seropositive. The V call is TRBV27, the J call TRBJ1-2, with 8 bases matching TRBD1. CDR3 sequence (DNA): TGTGCCAGCAGACCTTTGGACAGGGTAGGGTATGGCTACACCTTC. It specifies CASRPLDRVGYGYTF.